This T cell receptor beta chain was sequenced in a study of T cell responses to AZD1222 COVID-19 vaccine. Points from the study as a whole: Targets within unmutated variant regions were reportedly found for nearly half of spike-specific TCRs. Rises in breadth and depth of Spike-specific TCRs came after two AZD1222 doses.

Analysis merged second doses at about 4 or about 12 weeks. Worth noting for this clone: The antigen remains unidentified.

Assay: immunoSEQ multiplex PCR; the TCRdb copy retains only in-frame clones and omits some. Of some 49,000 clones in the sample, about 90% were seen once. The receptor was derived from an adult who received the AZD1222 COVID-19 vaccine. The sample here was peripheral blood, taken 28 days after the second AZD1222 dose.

CDR3 nucleotides: TGTGCCAGCAGCAACAGGGGCTTACAGCCCCAGCATTTT. Translating it yields CASSNRGLQPQHF. The rearrangement uses TRBV3-1 (or the pseudogene TRBV3-2) and TRBJ1-5; 7 bases match TRBD1. The CDR3 sequence is 13 residues long. Trimming took 5 bases from V and 7 from J; bases not matched to a gene: 5. Germline-derived CDR1 and CDR2 are LGHDT and YNNKEL (reference sequence).